This entry lists 17 T cell receptor beta chains sequenced from one sample in a study of regulatory T cells in long-lasting Graves disease. Time point noted: persistent/refractory GD, antithyroid drugs over 5 years with positive TRAb. The TCR library was prepared using RNA isolated from PBMCs. Libraries of TCR beta came from iRepertoire HTBI primers plus Arm-PCR of CDR3 regions. TCRdb independently ran MiXCR on the multiplex PCR reads; one entry per CDR3 protein. The sample carries hundreds of thousands of distinct CDR3 sequences, around a fifth recorded once. The starting material was peripheral blood mononuclear cells (PBMCs), obtained when the disease was refractory, from a patient treated with antithyroid drugs. All receptors come from a female donor with Graves disease.

This clonotype was seen repeatedly, ten times or more. The rearrangement uses TRBV7-2 and TRBJ1-1; D is undetermined. The germline CDR1 and CDR2 sequences are SGHTA and FQGNSA. This CDR3 has 14 amino acids. V dropped 1 base and J dropped 1 base, with 7 bases sitting between them. Written as DNA, the CDR3 is TGTGCCAGCAGCTTAGTCCGGTCGAACACTGAAGCTTTCTTT. As protein: CASSLVRSNTEAFF.

V usage is TRBV6-1 and J usage is TRBJ2-1, with 8 nucleotides matching TRBD2. This CDR3 has 17 amino acids. Trimming at V came to 5 bases and at J to 3 bases, leaving 12 bases not matched to a gene. Germline V CDR1 and CDR2: MNHNS, SASEGT. The CDR3 coding sequence is TGTGCCAGCAGTAATCATGCCCCGGGACTAGTCTACAATGAGCAGTTCTTC. As protein: CASSNHAPGLVYNEQFF.

This clonotype showed up just a few times. This sequence joins TRBV20-1 and TRBJ1-5; TRBD1 is a possible D gene (6 bases). V lost 2 bases, J lost 4 bases, and 12 bases lay in between. This CDR3 spans 14 amino acids. Germline V gene data show CDR1 as DFQATT and CDR2 as SNEGSKA (reference sequence). The CDR3 nucleotides read TGCAGTGCTAGACTCCACAGGGAAAATCAGCCCCAGCATTTT. It is translated as CSARLHRENQPQHF.

This clonotype was observed many times. V is TRBV6-5 and J is TRBJ1-2; D is undetermined. Germline CDR1 is MNHEY and CDR2 is SVGAGI. V was cut by 3 bases and J by 6 bases, with 14 bases left in between. The CDR3 is 14 residues long. The CDR3 bases are TGTGCCAGCAGTTATTTGGCCAGAACGGATGGCTACACCTTC. This sequence encodes CASSYLARTDGYTF.

At least ten counts were recorded for this clonotype. V and J are TRBV12-3 or TRBV12-4 and TRBJ2-4, with 8 bases that match TRBD2. Near its end, the DNA agrees better with TRBJ2-5, so the J call may be wrong. This CDR3 spans 15 amino acids. The DNA for the CDR3 is TGTGCCAGCAGCCTCGGGAGGGAGAGAGGCGAGACCCAGTACTTC. This translates into CASSLGRERGETQYF.

The chain joins TRBV10-3 to TRBJ2-2; 9 bases line up with TRBD1. With V trimmed by 5 bases and J by 7 bases, 5 bases remained unmatched. The CDR3 totals 14 residues. Germline CDR1 and CDR2: ENHRY and SYGVKD. CDR3 protein: CAISRTGADGELFF. The CDR3 DNA follows: TGTGCCATCAGTAGGACAGGGGCGGACGGGGAGCTGTTTTTT.

This clonotype was observed a few times. The J gene is TRBJ1-3, the V gene TRBV12-3 or TRBV12-4, with D possibly TRBD1 on 5 matching bases. The CDR3 extends over 13 amino acids. V lost 7 bases and J lost 2, with 9 bases in between. The CDR3 is CASTTVAGNTIYF. The CDR3 nucleotides read TGTGCCAGCACGACAGTAGCTGGAAACACCATATATTTT.

This clonotype was counted a single time. This chain uses TRBV9 with TRBJ2-2; possible D gene TRBD2, 6 bases. This CDR3 has 15 amino acids. The germline V and J ends were trimmed by 3 bases and 2 bases, with 11 bases remaining between them. Germline V gene lookup returns CDR1 SGDLS and CDR2 YYNGEE. The DNA for the CDR3 is TGTGCCAGCAGCGGCGGGGCTTATAACACCGGGGAGCTGTTTTTT. The encoded protein is CASSGGAYNTGELFF.

The rearrangement links TRBV3-1 to TRBJ1-4, with D possibly TRBD1 on 6 matching bases. Trimming removed 0 bases at V and 0 bases at J, with 8 bases between. CDR1 and CDR2 from the germline V gene are LGHDT and YNNKEL (reference sequence). The CDR3 sequence is 16 residues long. In DNA form, the CDR3 reads TGTGCCAGCAGCCAAGATCGGACAGCAACTAATGAAAAACTGTTTTTT. Protein sequence: CASSQDRTATNEKLFF. Full variable domain (outside the CDR3, taken from reference TRBV3-1 and TRBJ1-4): DTAVSQTPKYLVTQMGNDKSIKCEQNLGHDTMYWYKQDSKKFLKIMFSYNNKELIINETVPNRFSPKSPDKAHLNLHINSLELGDSAVYFCASSQDRTATNEKLFFGSGTQLSVL.

CDR3 nucleotides: TGTGCCAGCAGCCAGGACCAATATGGCTACACCTTC. Protein sequence: CASSQDQYGYTF. The J gene is TRBJ1-2, the V gene TRBV9, with no clear D. Trimming took off 4 bases at V and 5 bases at J, with 9 bases between the two ends. CDR3 size: 12 residues. Per germline, CDR1 SGDLS and CDR2 YYNGEE. The full variable domain, in which reference TRBV9 and TRBJ1-2 provide the parts outside the CDR3, is DSGVTQTPKHLITATGQRVTLRCSPRSGDLSVYWYQQSLDQGLQFLIQYYNGEERAKGNILERFSAQQFPDLHSELNLSSLELGDSALYFCASSQDQYGYTFGSGTRLTVV.

For this clonotype: A much bigger clone sits one base away, suggesting this may be a read error. No conserved phenylalanine or tryptophan ends this CDR3, so it is likely a read error. The V and J genes are TRBV5-1 and TRBJ1-1; D is possibly TRBD1 (5 bases). Looked up from germline, CDR1 is SGHRS and CDR2 is YFSETQ. CDR3 length: 14 amino acids. Trimming pared 4 bases from V and 7 bases from J, leaving 17 bases between. CDR3 protein: CASSQGGDGREAFS. CDR3 coding DNA: TGCGCCAGCAGCCAGGGAGGAGACGGACGTGAAGCTTTCTCT.

This clonotype was detected many times. This chain links TRBV20-1 with TRBJ2-5; no clear D gene. Per germline, CDR1 DFQATT and CDR2 SNEGSKA (reference sequence). V lost 3 bases and J 5 bases, leaving 10 bases between the germline ends. The CDR3 loop spans 12 amino acids. This CDR3 is CSARVRVETQYF. DNA for the CDR3: TGCAGTGCTAGGGTCCGGGTGGAGACCCAGTACTTC.

V is TRBV6-1 and J is TRBJ1-2, with unresolved D. V lost 10 bases and J 5 bases, leaving 17 bases between the germline ends. The CDR3 is 13 amino acids. CDR1 and CDR2 from the germline V gene are MNHNS and SASEGT. The CDR3 bases are TGTGCCACTCCCCCCTCCCAGACATATGGCTACACCTTC. It encodes CATPPSQTYGYTF.

V and J are TRBV7-9 and TRBJ2-4, with D tentatively TRBD2 (5 bases). V lost 5 bases to trimming and J lost 1 base, with 27 bases between them. Germline CDR1 SEHNR, CDR2 FQNEAQ (reference sequence). The CDR3 has 20 residues. The CDR3 loop reads CASSQLVPAEASGAKNIQYF. For the CDR3, the DNA is TGTGCCAGCAGCCAACTGGTCCCAGCGGAGGCGAGTGGTGCCAAAAACATTCAGTACTTC.

This clonotype has at least ten counts. The chain is built from TRBV25-1 and TRBJ1-2; possibly TRBD1 for D (5 bases). This CDR3 contains 15 residues. Trimming shortened V by 1 base and J by 3 bases, and 12 bases separated the two germline ends. Germline V gene sequence: CDR1 MGHDK, CDR2 SYGVNS. Written as DNA, the CDR3 is TGTGCCAGCAGTGAATGGAGACAGAAGGACTATGGCTACACCTTC. Its protein is CASSEWRQKDYGYTF.

This clonotype was recorded at least ten times. The junction departs from the called germline gene at one end, perhaps through a read error. V is TRBV6-1 and J is TRBJ1-1; D is possibly TRBD1 (5 bases). Germline V gene data show CDR1 as MNHNS and CDR2 as SASEGT. The CDR3 is made up of 11 amino acids. The CDR3 bases are TGTGCCAGCAGACAGATCGGTGGGACTCTCTTT. It translates to CASRQIGGTLF.

This clonotype has ten or more counts. The chain links TRBV27 to TRBJ2-5; D might be TRBD2 (5 bases). Looked up from germline, CDR1 is MNHEY and CDR2 is SMNVEV (reference sequence). The CDR3 length is 16 residues. Trimming cost V 7 bases and J 4 bases, with 22 bases left between them. As DNA, the CDR3 is TGTGCCAGCACAGTTTTGACACCGGAGGTTTCAGAGACCCAGTACTTC. Translated, it gives CASTVLTPEVSETQYF.